This T cell receptor beta chain was captured by sequencing in a study of T cells in Graves' hyperthyroidism and ophthalmopathy. Across the study: Pretreatment peripheral blood was obtained at initial diagnosis.

Germline CDR1 reads KGHDR; CDR2 reads SFDVKD. The CDR3 covers 17 residues. V dropped 0 bases and J dropped 4; count of bases not matched to a gene: 6. The TCR beta CDR3 regions underwent amplification using RNA transcripts as the source. The HTBI primer set was used in a first-round RT-PCR of the TCR CDR3. TCRdb used MiXCR to reprocess the multiplex PCR reads, holding one entry per CDR3 protein. This table has 350,000 or so distinct CDR3 sequences, roughly a sixth appearing once. Sequenced: blood. The gene calls are TRBV24-1 and TRBJ2-5, with TRBD2 identical over 11 bases. This receptor was obtained from a woman aged 30 to 39 with Graves' hyperthyroidism that later progressed to Graves' ophthalmopathy. CDR3 coding DNA: TGTGCCACCAGTGATTTGGCTGATAGCGGGAGGGGAGAGACCCAGTACTTC. Translating it yields CATSDLADSGRGETQYF.